This entry lists 5 T cell receptor beta chains sequenced from one sample in a study of blood T cell repertoires in COVID-19. Measured with immunoSEQ multiplex PCR; TCRdb has only the in-frame clones, and not every one. The sample has about 180,000 clones; over 80% are singletons. The sequencing sample was made of peripheral blood. These receptors were collected from a woman aged 60 to 75 with acute or convalescent COVID-19.

This sequence joins TRBV19 and TRBJ2-1; TRBD2 aligns across 8 bases. Unmatched junction bases numbered 10, after V lost 6 bases and J lost 0 bases. The CDR3 has 17 residues. Germline V gives CDR1 LNHDA, CDR2 SQIVND (reference sequence). The CDR3 region has the DNA TGTGCCAGTAGCTATGCAACGGGGGGGAGCTCCTACAATGAGCAGTTCTTC. As protein: CASSYATGGSSYNEQFF.

The chain combines TRBV5-8 with TRBJ2-7; 11 bases are a match to TRBD1. From germline, CDR1 is SGHTS and CDR2 YDEGEE. This CDR3 contains 16 residues. V lost 0 bases, J lost 7 bases, and 9 bases stayed unmatched. This CDR3 reads CASSLARGTGGREQYF. CDR3 nucleotide sequence: TGTGCCAGCAGCTTGGCGAGGGGGACAGGGGGACGGGAGCAGTACTTC. The full variable domain, completed using reference TRBV5-8 and TRBJ2-7, is EAGVTQSPTHLIKTRGQQATLRCSPISGHTSVYWYQQALGLGLQFLLWYDEGEERNRGNFPPRFSGRQFPNYSSELNVNALELEDSALYLCASSLARGTGGREQYFGPGTRLTVT.

The chain recombines TRBV5-1 with TRBJ2-1; TRBD1 matches at 8 bases. Per the germline V gene, CDR1 is SGHRS and CDR2 is YFSETQ. Trimming cost V 4 bases and J 7 bases; bases outside gene matches: 10. The CDR3 consists of 15 residues. The CDR3 here is CASSPWVQGANEQFF. The DNA for the CDR3 is TGCGCCAGCAGCCCCTGGGTGCAGGGGGCGAATGAGCAGTTCTTC.

This clone was observed once. The chain uses TRBV3-1 (or the pseudogene TRBV3-2) and TRBJ2-7; 7 bases are shared with TRBD1. V gave up 3 bases and J gave up 0 bases; unmatched junction bases: 5. Germline CDR1 LGHDT, CDR2 YNNKEL (reference sequence). The CDR3 totals 15 residues. CDR3 sequence reads: CASSQERTGSYEQYF. CDR3 nucleotides: TGTGCCAGCAGCCAGGAAAGGACAGGCTCCTACGAGCAGTACTTC.

V is TRBV11-3 and J is TRBJ2-3, with 7 positions matching TRBD2. The germline V gene encodes CDR1 SGHNT and CDR2 YENEEA. This CDR3 spans 16 amino acids. V dropped 5 bases and J dropped 4; count of bases not matched to a gene: 12. CDR3 sequence reads: CASSPRERALPDTQYF. CDR3 sequence (DNA): TGTGCCAGCAGCCCGCGGGAGAGGGCCCTCCCAGATACGCAGTATTTT.